This T cell receptor beta chain originates from a study of Ad26.COV2.S vaccination and SARS-CoV-2 variants (TCRdb year 2021). Study-wide context: Donors in the vaccine arm were drawn from COV1001, a phase I-IIa trial of Ad26.COV2.S in healthy adults that was multicentre, randomized, double-blind and placebo-controlled. The specificity and breadth of SARS-CoV-2-reactive T cell receptors after Ad26.COV2.S vaccination were assessed by TCRbeta repertoire sequencing. Trial participants were randomized into five groups of five: low-dose or high-dose Ad26.COV2.S given once or twice, or placebo on both occasions. Ad26.COV2.S was administered intramuscularly at a dose of 5x10^10 or 1x10^11 viral particles, either as one shot or as two shots given 56 days apart. Blinding of investigators to trial group allocation was maintained during experiments and outcome assessment. The TCR-sequenced set comprised roughly 30 samples: some 20 Ad26.COV2.S vaccine recipients, 5 placebo recipients and 8 SARS-CoV-2 convalescent individuals. Overall results and qualifications from the work: Vaccine and placebo recipients had similar non-spike TCR breadth, a finding consistent with the vaccine containing only spike. Compared with placebo recipients, Ad26.COV2.S recipients showed higher spike-specific TCR breadth (P = 0.0014). It was noted by the authors that total T cell responses may have been underestimated by the TCR breadth and depth analyses. The study was not powered to compare responses between vaccine doses or regimens. After vaccination, substantial breadth of spike-specific CD8+ and CD4+ T cell responses was reported.

TCRbeta CDR3 regions were sequenced with the immunoSEQ Assay. After extraction, genomic DNA underwent amplification by bias-controlled multiplex PCR, followed by high-throughput sequencing. Processing in the source paper ran as follows. Collapsing and filtering of sequences were performed to quantify the absolute abundance of each unique TCRbeta CDR3 region. T cell fraction was estimated by normalizing TCRbeta template counts to usable DNA, with usable DNA measured through amplification of reference genes found in all nucleated cells. Repertoire TCRs were annotated as SARS-CoV-2-specific by exact matching of V gene, CDR3 amino acid sequence and J gene to a known reactive TCR set. The reference SARS-CoV-2 TCR set was obtained from MIRA and was filtered for enrichment in COVID-19-positive ImmuneCODE repertoires, whereby public or cross-reactive TCRs were removed. Based on the MIRA antigens, annotated TCRs were further analysed at the level of specific ORF or position within ORF. Breadth was defined as the number of annotated unique rearrangements divided by the total number of unique productive rearrangements, and depth was defined as the summed frequency of the annotated unique rearrangements. Group comparisons of TCR breadth used two-sided Wilcoxon rank-sum tests. TCRdb mirrors the immuneACCESS table, restricted to in-frame sequences. Some clones are absent from its copies; in checked studies, under half trace to an unresolved V gene, and the reason for the others is unknown. From that table come the V and J calls and clone size; the DNA was used to work out D and trimming. Within this sample are 350,000 to 400,000 clones, with 88% of them counted one time only. The leading ten clones occupy about 3.6% of the sample.

From a lookup of the germline V gene, CDR1 and CDR2 are SNHLY and FYNNEI. Here V drops 11 bases and J drops 2 bases, and the junction holds 10 bases not matched to any gene. Measured from the cysteine to the phenylalanine, the CDR3 is 15 residues long. The sequence is cut down to CDR3 DNA, 45 bases in frame from base 1. Turning to this clone: This clone's antigen is unknown. No much larger clone exists at a distance of one base, and base qualities are not known.

In the paper's terms, the treatment or condition label means: roughly 18 received Ad26.COV2.S at low or high dose, single or two shots; five or six received placebo; per-sample allocation not given. For vaccine and placebo recipients, the sequenced repertoires came from samples collected on day 63 after the first injection. Cohort 1b enrolled 25 or so adults aged 18-55 years at a single site in Boston, USA, between 29 July and 7 August 2020. Ad26.COV2.S was a replication-incompetent adenovirus type 26 vector that expressed a prefusion-stabilized SARS-CoV-2 spike protein derived from the original Wuhan strain.

Recombination linked TRBV2 to TRBJ1-1; 11 central bases correspond to TRBD1. The sequence was collected from a person aged 18-60 years who received the Ad26.COV2.S COVID-19 vaccine or a placebo. The source was peripheral blood, collected in a trial of Ad26.COV2.S vaccine versus placebo. The nucleotide sequence reads TGTGCCGTGCCGGGACAGGGGGACCTAAACACTGAAGCTTTCTTT. It translates to CAVPGQGDLNTEAFF.